These 5 T cell receptor beta chains came from one sample sequenced in a study of tumor-infiltrating lymphocytes in primary liver carcinoma. The researchers obtained blood RNA from unsorted whole blood and also extracted germline DNA. A constant-region primer primed TCR beta cDNA synthesis from roughly 510 ng of total RNA. Generation of the TCR beta libraries relied on three nested multiplex PCR rounds using slightly modified ARM-PCR. A C-beta reverse primer and TRBV1-TRBV30 forward primers served in each of the first two PCR rounds, at 10 cycles apiece. TCRdb recomputed calls from the multiplex PCR reads with MiXCR, one row per CDR3 protein. The repertoire holds hundreds of thousands of distinct CDR3 sequences, roughly three fifths seen once, with 15% to 20% in the top ten. The sequencing sample was made of peripheral blood. The receptors originated from a woman aged 25 to 39 with primary liver carcinoma and hepatitis B virus infection.

Comments on this clonotype: A much larger clone sits a single nucleotide away, making a read error possible. The chain employs TRBV29-1 and TRBJ1-3; D gene ambiguous. Per the germline V gene, CDR1 is SQVTM and CDR2 is ANQGSEA. This CDR3 contains 12 residues. DNA of the CDR3: TGCAGCGTTTCCGTCTCTGGAAACACCATACATTTT. It encodes CSVSVSGNTIHF.

The genes are TRBV6-6 and TRBJ2-1; 15 nucleotides match TRBD2. Germline CDR1 is MNHNY and CDR2 is SVGAGI (reference sequence). The V gene end was trimmed by 7 bases and the J gene end by 1 base; junction bases not matched to a gene: 14. This CDR3 contains 20 residues. CDR3 in amino acids: CASKKYGTSGRSASYNEQFF. The CDR3 DNA sequence: TGTGCCAGCAAGAAGTACGGGACTAGCGGGAGGTCAGCTTCCTACAATGAGCAGTTCTTC.

A few counts support this clonotype. J is TRBJ1-1 and V is TRBV12-3 or TRBV12-4, with a weak D call TRBD1 (6 bases). The CDR3 length is 13 residues. Trimming removed 3 bases from V and 5 bases from J, with 10 bases in between. The CDR3 coding sequence is TGTGCCAGCAGTTTTCAGGGGAGTACTGAAGCTTTCTTT. Amino acid sequence: CASSFQGSTEAFF.

The table lists this clonotype with a few counts. The chain employs TRBV29-1 and TRBJ2-5; maybe TRBD2 (6 bases). Germline V gene data show CDR1 as SQVTM and CDR2 as ANQGSEA. This CDR3 spans 15 amino acids. V lost 3 bases and J lost 7, with 21 bases in between. In nucleotides, the CDR3 is TGCAGCGTTGAGGACTACCGTGGGGGTCGGGTGACCCAGTACTTC. Its protein is CSVEDYRGGRVTQYF.

Concerning this clonotype itself: One base away lies a much larger clone, so this may be a sequencing read error. This chain joins TRBV11-3 and TRBJ2-1, with TRBD1 as a possible D gene (6 bases). Germline V lookup: CDR1 SGHNT, CDR2 YENEEA. The CDR3 spans 16 residues. The CDR3: CASSRDRSARYNDQFF. In DNA form, the CDR3 reads TGTGCCAGCAGTCGCGACAGGTCGGCCAGGTACAATGATCAGTTCTTC.